The next 23 T cell receptor beta chains were all read from a single sample in a study of glioma-infiltrating T cells after dendritic cell vaccination. Here immunoSEQ multiplex PCR was the method, and the copy in TCRdb shows in-frame clones only, minus some. The table has about 82,000 clones, around 90% seen once. Sequenced material: blood, taken before dendritic cell vaccination. The receptors here all came from a human donor with glioblastoma.

The genes are TRBV5-4 and TRBJ2-7, with 8 bases lining up with TRBD2. V lost 4 bases to trimming and J lost 3 bases; unmatched junction nucleotides: 6. There are 14 residues in the CDR3. CDR1 SGHNT and CDR2 YYREEE come from the germline V gene (reference sequence). As DNA, the CDR3 is TGTGCCAGCAGCCCGAGGGCGGGGGGCTACGAGCAGTACTTC. Translation: CASSPRAGGYEQYF.

This chain joins TRBV13 and TRBJ1-2, with a weak D call TRBD1 (5 bases). The length of the CDR3 is 14 residues. Germline assignment: CDR1 PRHDT and CDR2 FYEKMQ (reference sequence). With 7 bases removed from V and 4 bases from J, the gap between germline ends came to 16 bases. The CDR3 protein is CASNQRTGGYGYTF. The CDR3 DNA is TGTGCCAGCAACCAAAGGACCGGGGGCTATGGCTACACCTTC. Using reference TRBV13 and TRBJ1-2 for the parts outside the CDR3, the full variable domain is AAGVIQSPRHLIKEKRETATLKCYPIPRHDTVYWYQQGPGQDPQFLISFYEKMQSDKGSIPDRFSAQQFSDYHSELNMSSLELGDSALYFCASNQRTGGYGYTFGSGTRLTVV.

V and J are TRBV4-1 and TRBJ2-7; 9 positions match TRBD1. Germline loops: CDR1 MGHRA, CDR2 YSYEKL. The CDR3 has 15 residues. V trimming: 4 bases; J trimming: 1 base; junction bases outside the gene matches: 5. CDR3 sequence (DNA): TGCGCCAGCAGCCGAGCGGACAGGGGTTCCTACGAGCAGTACTTC. It translates to CASSRADRGSYEQYF.

V usage is TRBV6-6 and J usage is TRBJ1-2, with D perhaps matching TRBD1 (6 bases). Germline lookup yields CDR1 MNHNY and CDR2 SVGAGI (reference sequence). Between the trimmed V and J ends, which lost 6 bases and 0 bases, there was a span of 14 bases. The CDR3 consists of 15 residues. The CDR3 loop reads CASSQDRIPNYGYTF. The CDR3 DNA follows: TGTGCCAGCAGCCAAGACAGGATTCCTAACTATGGCTACACCTTC.

The CDR3: CASSIGTSYNEQFF. In nucleotides, the CDR3 is TGTGCCAGTAGTATAGGGACTTCCTACAATGAGCAGTTCTTC. The chain couples TRBV19 to TRBJ2-1; D is perhaps TRBD2 (5 bases). This CDR3 is 14 amino acids long. Germline values: CDR1 LNHDA, CDR2 SQIVND (reference sequence). V gave up 1 base and J gave up 1 base, with 5 bases separating them.

V gene TRBV29-1 combines with J gene TRBJ1-2; a possible D gene is TRBD1 (6 bases). Germline values: CDR1 SQVTM, CDR2 ANQGSEA. The CDR3 runs to 11 residues. V lost 7 bases to trimming and J lost 7 bases, with 13 bases between them. In nucleotides, the CDR3 is TGCAGCGAACAGGGTTCGGCTGGCTACACCTTC. It translates to CSEQGSAGYTF.

DNA for the CDR3: TGCGCCAGCAGCCAATGGGAAGGGGCAGATACGCAGTATTTT. Translated, it gives CASSQWEGADTQYF. The chain uses TRBV4-1 and TRBJ2-3; maybe TRBD1 (5 bases). The V end was cut by 2 bases, the J end by 4 bases, with 10 bases between. The CDR3 is 14 amino acids. From germline, CDR1 is MGHRA and CDR2 YSYEKL.

The chain has TRBV5-4 and TRBJ2-5; TRBD2 matches at 8 bases. The CDR3 runs to 17 residues. Germline assignment: CDR1 SGHNT and CDR2 YYREEE (reference sequence). Trimming at V came to 0 bases and at J to 7 bases, leaving 14 bases not matched to a gene. The DNA of the CDR3 is TGTGCCAGCAGCTTGGCGGCTGCGGGGGGAACTCAGGGGACCCAGTACTTC. This gives the protein CASSLAAAGGTQGTQYF.

This clone was observed a single time. J is TRBJ1-1 and V is TRBV29-1; the match to TRBD1 covers 7 bases. Germline CDR1 is SQVTM and CDR2 is ANQGSEA. The CDR3 is 11 amino acids. V was pared by 7 bases and J by 8 bases, with 7 bases of the junction left unmatched. CDR3 residues: CSGQQGNEAFF. Written as DNA, the CDR3 is TGCAGCGGCCAACAGGGGAACGAAGCTTTCTTT.

The V call is TRBV2, the J call TRBJ1-1; weak D call: TRBD1 (6 bases). The CDR3 has 11 residues. V shed 1 base and J shed 10 bases, with 7 bases lying between them. Germline CDR1 reads SNHLY; CDR2 reads FYNNEI. Here the CDR3 DNA reads TGTGCCAGCAGTGAAGTGGACAGAGCTTTCTTT. Its protein is CASSEVDRAFF.

The chain joins TRBV19 to TRBJ1-1; D may be TRBD1 (5 bases). V was pared by 7 bases and J by 3 bases, with 18 bases between. CDR1 and CDR2 from the germline V gene are LNHDA and SQIVND (reference sequence). The CDR3 runs to 15 residues. CDR3 loop: CASKGPNRGDTEAFF. For the CDR3, the DNA is TGTGCCAGTAAAGGTCCAAACCGGGGGGACACTGAAGCTTTCTTT.

The CDR3 region has the DNA TGTGCCGGAAAACAGGGTAGGACTGAAGCTTTCTTT. Translated: CAGKQGRTEAFF. The genes are TRBV6-1 and TRBJ1-1; D might be TRBD1 (6 bases). V was pared by 11 bases and J by 5 bases, with 15 bases between. Per germline, CDR1 MNHNS and CDR2 SASEGT. The length of the CDR3 is 12 residues.

The chain carries TRBV7-3 and TRBJ2-1; tentatively, D is TRBD2 (5 bases). This CDR3 has 15 amino acids. Germline CDR1 is SGHTA and CDR2 is FQGTGA. V lost 5 bases and J 3 bases, leaving 14 bases between the germline ends. The CDR3 DNA follows: TGTGCCAGCAGCGGCGGCAGAGGGAACTACAATGAGCAGTTCTTC. It translates to CASSGGRGNYNEQFF.

The CDR3 nucleotides are TGCGCCAGCAGCTTGGGGGGCCCCCGGGGGGATACGCAGTATTTT. It codes for CASSLGGPRGDTQYF. The gene calls are TRBV5-1 and TRBJ2-3; maybe TRBD2 (6 bases). The germline V gene has CDR1 SGHRS and CDR2 YFSETQ. CDR3 length equals 15 residues. V lost 0 bases and J 6 bases, leaving 14 bases between the germline ends.

The chain employs TRBV5-4 and TRBJ2-1; TRBD2 matches 7 bases. Germline assignment: CDR1 SGHNT and CDR2 YYREEE (reference sequence). The CDR3 has 16 residues. Germline trimming cut 5 bases from V and 1 base from J; bases unmatched to any gene: 9. This CDR3 is CASRYLGLGSYNEQFF. The CDR3 bases are TGTGCCAGCAGATACCTAGGACTAGGGTCCTACAATGAGCAGTTCTTC.

CDR3: CASSTLEGGLEKQYF. CDR3 coding DNA: TGTGCCAGTAGTACGCTAGAGGGGGGGCTAGAGAAGCAGTACTTC. The chain joins TRBV19 to TRBJ2-7; maybe TRBD2 (7 bases). The CDR3 length is 15 residues. Trimming took 4 bases from V and 8 from J, leaving 21 bases between them. Germline-derived CDR1 and CDR2 are LNHDA and SQIVND (reference sequence).

The chain joins TRBV10-3 to TRBJ1-1; TRBD1 matches at 7 bases. Germline-derived CDR1 and CDR2 are ENHRY and SYGVKD. V was clipped by 3 bases and J by 3 bases; unmatched bases: 1. The CDR3 extends over 13 amino acids. CDR3 protein: CAISDRGDTEAFF. The CDR3 bases are TGTGCCATCAGTGACAGGGGGGACACTGAAGCTTTCTTT.

The chain has TRBV19 and TRBJ2-7; possibly TRBD2 for D (6 bases). The V end lost 4 bases, the J end lost 3 bases, and 13 bases lay between the germline ends. CDR1 and CDR2 (germline): LNHDA, SQIVND (reference sequence). There are 14 residues in the CDR3. The CDR3 loop is CASSKGGTNYEQYF. The CDR3 DNA follows: TGTGCCAGTAGTAAAGGCGGGACGAACTACGAGCAGTACTTC.

This chain links TRBV10-3 with TRBJ2-1; 10 bases match TRBD1. Germline V CDR1 and CDR2: ENHRY, SYGVKD. The CDR3 extends over 13 amino acids. Trimming removed 4 bases from V and 7 bases from J; junction bases left unmatched: 1. CDR3 amino acids: CAISGQGANEQFF. The CDR3 region has the DNA TGTGCCATCAGTGGACAGGGGGCGAATGAGCAGTTCTTC.

The CDR3 loop is CAISERGADNEQFF. DNA for the CDR3: TGTGCCATCAGTGAGAGAGGCGCCGACAATGAGCAGTTCTTC. The V and J genes are TRBV10-3 and TRBJ2-1; D not resolved. The germline gives CDR1 ENHRY, CDR2 SYGVKD. The CDR3 extends over 14 amino acids. Deletions cut 2 bases from V and 5 bases from J, with 10 bases between.

V usage is TRBV19 and J usage is TRBJ2-7, with a weak D call TRBD2 (7 bases). The germline V gene encodes CDR1 LNHDA and CDR2 SQIVND (reference sequence). CDR3 length equals 14 residues. Trimming took off 3 bases at V and 3 bases at J, with 12 bases between the two ends. This CDR3 is CASSMGGAGYEQYF. As DNA, the CDR3 is TGTGCCAGTAGTATGGGGGGGGCTGGCTACGAGCAGTACTTC.

V usage is TRBV5-6 and J usage is TRBJ2-4; 7 bases are shared with TRBD1. V shed 4 bases, J shed 8 bases, and the junction held 6 bases outside the gene matches. This CDR3 contains 13 residues. Germline assignment: CDR1 SGHDT and CDR2 YYEEEE. CDR3 nucleotide sequence: TGTGCCAGCAGCGGGACAGCGCACGACATTCAGTACTTC. Translated, it gives CASSGTAHDIQYF.

The rearrangement uses TRBV6-1 and TRBJ1-2; TRBD1 is a possible D gene (6 bases). Trimming pared 6 bases from V and 4 bases from J, leaving 12 bases between. CDR1 and CDR2 from the germline V gene are MNHNS and SASEGT. This CDR3 contains 13 residues. CDR3 nucleotide sequence: TGTGCCAGCAGAACCAGGGGTGGCTATGGCTACACCTTC. Its translation: CASRTRGGYGYTF.